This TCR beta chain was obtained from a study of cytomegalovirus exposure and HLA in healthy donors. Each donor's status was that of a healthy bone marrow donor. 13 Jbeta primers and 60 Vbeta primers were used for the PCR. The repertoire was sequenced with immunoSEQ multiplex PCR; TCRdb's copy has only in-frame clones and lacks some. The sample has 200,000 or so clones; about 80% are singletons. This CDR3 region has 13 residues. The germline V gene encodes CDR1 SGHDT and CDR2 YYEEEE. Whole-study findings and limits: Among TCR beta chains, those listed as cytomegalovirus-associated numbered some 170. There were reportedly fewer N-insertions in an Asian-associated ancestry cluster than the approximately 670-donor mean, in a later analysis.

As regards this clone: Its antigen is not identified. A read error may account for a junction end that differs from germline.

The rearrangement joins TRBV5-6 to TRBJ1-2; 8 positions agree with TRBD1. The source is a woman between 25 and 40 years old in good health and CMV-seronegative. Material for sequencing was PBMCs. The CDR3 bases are TGTGCCAGCAGCTTGTCGACAGGGGTTGGCTACCCCTTC. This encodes CASSLSTGVGYPF.